Shown below are 17 T cell receptor beta chains from a single sample sequenced in a study of blood T cell repertoires in COVID-19 (dated by TCRdb to between 2020 and 2021). Libraries were made using the immunoSEQ multiplex PCR assay. TCRdb stores this immuneACCESS table with in-frame sequences only. Part of the clones is absent; in the studies checked, under half of the shortfall reflects unresolved V genes, and no reason is known for the rest. This sample holds about 280,000 clones; 70% to 90% were observed only once. The ten largest clones represent approximately 8.5% of the sample. Input material: peripheral blood. The receptors here all came from a man aged 18 to 29 with active or convalescent COVID-19.

The chain joins TRBV5-6 to TRBJ2-3; 10 bases are a match to TRBD1. V was pared by 4 bases and J by 6 bases, with 5 bases of the junction left unmatched. The CDR3 is 14 residues long. Germline lookup yields CDR1 SGHDT and CDR2 YYEEEE. Here the CDR3 reads CASSQGQGLDTQYF. The CDR3 nucleotides read TGTGCCAGCAGCCAGGGACAGGGGCTCGATACGCAGTATTTT.

The rearrangement uses TRBV15 and TRBJ2-4; 11 positions match TRBD2. The CDR3 totals 17 residues. The V gene's germline CDR1 is LNHNV and CDR2 YYDKDF (reference sequence). Trimming removed 3 bases from V and 0 bases from J; junction bases left unmatched: 4. The CDR3 sequence is CATSSLLAGVAKNIQYF. Written as DNA, the CDR3 is TGTGCCACCAGCAGTCTACTAGCGGGGGTAGCCAAAAACATTCAGTACTTC.

This clone was recorded once. This chain joins TRBV7-2 and TRBJ2-1, with 10 bases fitting TRBD2. The CDR3 runs to 17 residues. The trim removed 1 base at V and 3 bases at J, leaving 6 bases unmatched. Germline CDR1 is SGHTA and CDR2 is FQGNSA. DNA of the CDR3: TGTGCCAGCAGCTTAGGGTTAGCGGGGGGATTCTACAATGAGCAGTTCTTC. Protein sequence: CASSLGLAGGFYNEQFF.

The chain couples TRBV27 to TRBJ1-1; weak D call: TRBD1 (6 bases). V was pared by 5 bases and J by 1 base, with 14 bases between. The germline V gene has CDR1 MNHEY and CDR2 SMNVEV (reference sequence). This CDR3 spans 15 amino acids. The CDR3, as DNA: TGTGCCAGCAGTCGACCGGACAGAAAGAACACTGAAGCTTTCTTT. Amino acids: CASSRPDRKNTEAFF.

The chain uses TRBV6-4 and TRBJ1-5; TRBD1 matches 7 bases. The CDR3 is 12 amino acids. The ends lost 9 bases at V and 4 bases at J; junction bases unmatched: 3. Per germline, CDR1 MRHNA and CDR2 SNTAGT. The CDR3 region is CARTGRNQPQHF. CDR3 bases: TGTGCCAGGACAGGGAGAAATCAGCCCCAGCATTTT.

V and J are TRBV4-1 and TRBJ1-1, with a weak D call TRBD1 (6 bases). The CDR3 is 15 residues long. Trimming took off 0 bases at V and 6 bases at J, with 14 bases between the two ends. Germline V gene sequence: CDR1 MGHRA, CDR2 YSYEKL. The CDR3 sequence is CASSQDSRGNPEAFF. CDR3 coding DNA: TGCGCCAGCAGCCAAGATAGCAGGGGAAATCCTGAAGCTTTCTTT.

The J gene is TRBJ1-1, the V gene TRBV6-5; no clear D gene. Germline CDR1 and CDR2: MNHEY and SVGAGI. V was cut by 1 base and J by 0 bases, with 3 bases left in between. The CDR3 length is 13 residues. The CDR3 reads CASSYFLNTEAFF. For the CDR3, the DNA is TGTGCCAGCAGTTACTTCTTGAACACTGAAGCTTTCTTT.

The chain joins TRBV7-9 to TRBJ2-1; TRBD1 is a possible D gene (6 bases). The CDR3 has 15 amino acids. Trimming removed 5 bases from V and 7 bases from J, with 18 bases in between. Germline assignment: CDR1 SEHNR and CDR2 FQNEAQ (reference sequence). The DNA of the CDR3 is TGTGCCAGCAGCCGGGACACTGGAGTTAGTAATGAGCAGTTCTTC. The encoded protein is CASSRDTGVSNEQFF.

This clone appeared a single time. The CDR3 DNA follows: TGTGCCAGCAGTTTTTCGGGACAGCCCGGCTACACCTTC. Translated: CASSFSGQPGYTF. The chain couples TRBV12-3 or TRBV12-4 to TRBJ1-2, with TRBD1 matching 7 bases. CDR3 length: 13 residues. The V gene end was trimmed by 3 bases and the J gene end by 8 bases; junction bases not matched to a gene: 6.

The V and J genes are TRBV5-6 and TRBJ1-2; a weak D match, TRBD1 (6 bases). Germline V gives CDR1 SGHDT, CDR2 YYEEEE. This CDR3 is 13 amino acids long. The V gene lost 0 bases and the J gene lost 8 bases, with 11 bases spanning the gap. CDR3 nucleotide sequence: TGTGCCAGCAGCTTGGACGGGGGGCTCGGCTACACCTTC. As protein: CASSLDGGLGYTF. The full variable domain, completed using reference TRBV5-6 and TRBJ1-2, is DAGVTQSPTHLIKTRGQQVTLRCSPKSGHDTVSWYQQALGQGPQFIFQYYEEEERQRGNFPDRFSGHQFPNYSSELNVNALLLGDSALYLCASSLDGGLGYTFGSGTRLTVV.

The chain carries TRBV4-1 and TRBJ2-3; TRBD1 aligns across 8 bases. The junction had 7 bases not matched to a gene; V was cut back by 4 bases and J by 1 base. The CDR3 length is 16 residues. Germline V CDR1 and CDR2: MGHRA, YSYEKL. The CDR3 spells CASSRYDRGGTDTQYF. The CDR3 DNA reads TGCGCCAGCAGCCGCTACGACAGGGGTGGCACAGATACGCAGTATTTT.

The chain links TRBV10-3 to TRBJ2-5; 8 nucleotides line up with TRBD1. V lost 9 bases to trimming and J lost 3 bases; unmatched junction nucleotides: 3. This CDR3 has 12 residues. Germline CDR1 and CDR2: ENHRY and SYGVKD. CDR3 loop: CAISQGEETQYF. The CDR3 DNA sequence: TGTGCCATATCACAGGGGGAAGAGACCCAGTACTTC.

This sequence joins TRBV4-3 and TRBJ1-3; D is undetermined. Trimming stripped 1 base from V and 2 bases from J, with 18 bases between. Germline V gene data show CDR1 as LGHNA and CDR2 as YSLEER. The CDR3 contains 18 residues. The chain's CDR3 is CASSQVEFVEVTGNTIYF. The DNA for the CDR3 is TGCGCCAGCAGCCAAGTGGAGTTTGTGGAGGTCACTGGAAACACCATATATTTT.

The V gene is TRBV18, the J gene TRBJ2-7; 7 bases line up with TRBD1. Unmatched junction bases numbered 7, after V lost 6 bases and J lost 2 bases. The CDR3 runs 14 residues. Per germline, CDR1 KGHSH and CDR2 LQKENI. CDR3 loop: CASSTSGQPYEQYF. CDR3 nucleotide sequence: TGTGCCAGCTCTACGTCGGGACAGCCCTACGAGCAGTACTTC. The entire variable domain, with the rest obtained from reference TRBV18 and TRBJ2-7, is as follows: NAGVMQNPRHLVRRRGQEARLRCSPMKGHSHVYWYRQLPEEGLKFMVYLQKENIIDESGMPKERFSAEFPKEGPSILRIQQVVRGDSAAYFCASSTSGQPYEQYFGPGTRLTVT.

The chain combines TRBV10-2 with TRBJ2-3; 11 positions agree with TRBD1. V trimming: 8 bases; J trimming: 5 bases; junction bases outside the gene matches: 3. The CDR3 totals 13 residues. Germline-derived CDR1 and CDR2 are WSHSY and SAAADI. In DNA, the CDR3 is TGCGCCAGCGGGACAGGGGGTCAAGATACGCAGTATTTT. As protein: CASGTGGQDTQYF.

The V call is TRBV15, the J call TRBJ1-2, with 10 bases that match TRBD1. CDR3 length equals 14 residues. V lost 3 bases, J lost 5 bases, and 3 bases stayed unmatched. Germline V gives CDR1 LNHNV, CDR2 YYDKDF (reference sequence). CDR3 nucleotide sequence: TGTGCCACCAGCAGGGACAGGGGGACATATGGCTACACCTTC. This sequence encodes CATSRDRGTYGYTF. The full variable domain, in which reference TRBV15 and TRBJ1-2 provide the parts outside the CDR3, is DAMVIQNPRYQVTQFGKPVTLSCSQTLNHNVMYWYQQKSSQAPKLLFHYYDKDFNNEADTPDNFQSRRPNTSFCFLDIRSPGLGDTAMYLCATSRDRGTYGYTFGSGTRLTVV.

The chain joins TRBV10-3 to TRBJ1-3; D may be TRBD1 (6 bases). Germline V gene lookup returns CDR1 ENHRY and CDR2 SYGVKD. The CDR3 extends over 14 amino acids. V was shortened by 10 bases and J by 4 bases, with 17 bases between the two germline ends. Written as DNA, the CDR3 is TGTGCCACAAACTCTGGGGGGGGCGGAAACACCATATATTTT. Its protein product is CATNSGGGGNTIYF.